What follows is one T cell receptor beta chain and its context. Its antigen is undetermined. This record belongs to a study of T cells after yellow fever vaccination. Study context: Fractions low in cell number were prepared with SMART-Seq v4 Ultra Low Input.

Study results and caveats: Although the secondary response was weaker, it peaked faster, at day 5 versus 15.

Trimming stripped 5 bases from V and 6 bases from J, with 11 bases between. Germline-derived CDR1 and CDR2 are ENHRY and SYGVKD. The CDR3 covers 12 residues. The 5'RACE template-switching step produced TCR cDNA and added a universal primer site and UMIs. TCRdb called the 5' RACE reads again in MiXCR, with one record for every CDR3 protein. The data contain about 320,000 distinct CDR3 sequences, about 11% of them singletons. The chain joins TRBV10-3 to TRBJ2-7, with TRBD1 as a possible D gene (5 bases). This TCR derives from a man aged 18 to 35 who received the YFV17D yellow fever vaccine. The sample in question was CD4+ T cells sorted from PBMCs, obtained 45 days after the yellow fever booster vaccination. Written as DNA, the CDR3 is TGTGCCATCAGTTCTGACAGTGGCGAGCAGTACGTC. Protein product: CAISSDSGEQYV.